A single T cell receptor beta chain is shown here with its context. Its antigen is undetermined. CD45RO-negative cells were positively selected for CCR7, leaving out terminally differentiated effector memory CD45RA+ cells. Here immunoSEQ multiplex PCR was the method, and the copy in TCRdb shows in-frame clones only, minus some. The sample records about 2.1 million clones, roughly 91% being singletons. This sample was included in a study of shared clonotypes between healthy human individuals. The study, taken as a whole, reports: Researchers sampled blood only, noting tissue repertoires likely differ.

Sequenced sample: naive CD8+ T cells from PBMCs. The source is a man aged 18 to 35 in good health. Some clones in this sample may be carry-over from other donors' samples.

This chain's CDR3 is CASSEDGGSTETQYF. Written as DNA, the CDR3 is TGTGCCAGCAGTGAAGATGGCGGGAGCACGGAGACCCAGTACTTC. This chain links TRBV2 with TRBJ2-5; 7 bases are shared with TRBD2. CDR3 length equals 15 residues. Trimming at V came to 1 base and at J to 5 bases, leaving 7 bases not matched to a gene. Per the germline V gene, CDR1 is SNHLY and CDR2 is FYNNEI.